These T cell receptor beta chains were read from a single sample in a study of blood T cell repertoires in COVID-19. Here immunoSEQ multiplex PCR was the method, and the copy in TCRdb shows in-frame clones only, minus some. The table lists about 210,000 clones, 84% of them singletons. The sequenced material came from PBMCs or T cells enriched from blood (not recorded which). The receptors stem from a woman in her twenties or thirties who had been exposed to COVID-19. Each CDR3 is given without its conserved first and last residue.

V gene	J gene	CDR3 protein
TRBV9	TRBJ1-2	ASSAPVWGGSFGGYT
TRBV4-1	TRBJ2-1	ASSPGGLGGYNEQF
TRBV2	TRBJ1-1	ASKSIGGFGSEAF
TRBV5-1	TRBJ1-2	ASSLEGPQRGGYT
TRBV6-1	TRBJ1-2	ASSDLRQLPRRGYT
TRBV5-4	TRBJ2-1	ASRSHGVGTYNEQF
TRBV6-5	TRBJ1-4	ASSYRKAANEKLF
TRBV19	TRBJ1-5	ASRDRGLNQPQH
TRBV25-1	TRBJ1-1	ASSATGSTEAF
TRBV7-9	TRBJ2-5	ASSLAQGLETQY
TRBV5-1	TRBJ2-2	ATSRGLDRSNTGELF
TRBV7-8	TRBJ2-5	ASSPLGGMETQY
TRBV10-1	TRBJ2-7	ATSTSGQSYEQY
TRBV3-1/TRBV3-2	TRBJ1-3	ASSTNSGNTIY
TRBV9	TRBJ1-6	ASSGSQGRNSPLH
TRBV5-1	TRBJ2-2	ASTGESNTGELF
TRBV19	TRBJ2-3	ASSTPGLSDTQY
TRBV3-1/TRBV3-2	TRBJ1-6	ASSQTRSPLH
TRBV7-9	TRBJ1-2	ASSLQGPNYGYT
TRBV19	TRBJ1-4	ASSIVGQGGGKLF
TRBV19	TRBJ2-7	ASSPFRESKGEQY
TRBV18	TRBJ2-1	ASSVGSRGESYNEQF
TRBV27	TRBJ1-2	ASRALGRGGYT
TRBV13	TRBJ2-7	ASSSRDMSYEQY
TRBV9	TRBJ1-1	ASSVGTQNTEAF
TRBV9	TRBJ2-7	ASSVSPGQGTYEQY
TRBV7-6	TRBJ1-5	ASSPRDRGLGQPQH
TRBV7-2	TRBJ2-7	ASSPGQGWTYEQY
TRBV27	TRBJ2-7	ASSLTGTGGHEQY
TRBV30	TRBJ1-4	AWNHGGAGNEKLF
TRBV9	TRBJ1-2	ASSVSTGHYGYT
TRBV12-3/TRBV12-4	TRBJ2-1	ASSDTSGEQF
TRBV5-1	TRBJ1-1	ASSSFPSGSVAF
TRBV27	TRBJ1-1	AREPDATSGDRRGGTEAF
TRBV5-1	TRBJ1-3	ASSLRPGGISGNTIY
TRBV2	TRBJ1-5	ASSQGGQGGQPQH
TRBV27	TRBJ1-1	ASSFLNLAGGDTEAF
TRBV4-1	TRBJ2-3	ASSQDPAGITDTQY
TRBV25-1	TRBJ2-6	ASRGRAGSGANVLT
TRBV2	TRBJ1-1	ASSEWDRGSTEAF
TRBV7-2	TRBJ2-2	ASSLMGDGELF
TRBV6-6	TRBJ2-7	ASRNPGIAHPYEQY